One and the same sample provided the 14 T cell receptor beta chains below, sequenced in a study of cytomegalovirus exposure and HLA in healthy donors. With 60 Vbeta and 13 Jbeta primers, the PCR was carried out. Method: immunoSEQ multiplex PCR; TCRdb's copy keeps in-frame clones and lacks some. The sample has some 28,000 clones; the top ten hold about 0.69%. Sequencing input: PBMCs. The source of these receptors is a man aged 25 to 40 in good health and CMV-seronegative.

This sequence joins TRBV4-3 and TRBJ2-5; 7 bases fit TRBD1. The V gene end was trimmed by 3 bases and the J gene end by 1 base; junction bases not matched to a gene: 11. This CDR3 has 17 amino acids. Germline lookup yields CDR1 LGHNA and CDR2 YSLEER. CDR3 DNA sequence: TGCGCCAGCAGCCAGGGGACAGCCAATCTCCCCCAAGAGACCCAGTACTTC. Translated: CASSQGTANLPQETQYF.

The chain is built from TRBV9 and TRBJ1-2; 9 bases fit TRBD1. The trim removed 3 bases at V and 4 bases at J, leaving 16 bases unmatched. The CDR3 length is 18 residues. In germline, CDR1 is SGDLS, CDR2 YYNGEE. The CDR3 reads CASSARVRTGGAGYGYTF. CDR3 bases: TGTGCCAGCAGCGCCCGGGTTCGAACAGGGGGCGCGGGCTATGGCTACACCTTC.

This chain connects TRBV19 to TRBJ2-1, with TRBD2 matching over 12 bases. CDR1 and CDR2 from the germline V gene are LNHDA and SQIVND (reference sequence). The CDR3 is 16 amino acids. The V and J ends lost 6 bases and 7 bases, in that order; junction bases with no gene match: 10. The CDR3 DNA reads as TGTGCCAGTAGAACGACTAGCGGGAGTTCCGCTAATGAGCAGTTCTTC. This encodes CASRTTSGSSANEQFF.

The genes are TRBV15 and TRBJ2-5; D gene unclear. Germline CDR1 reads LNHNV; CDR2 reads YYDKDF (reference sequence). Trimming took 0 bases from V and 2 from J, leaving 4 bases between them. This CDR3 has 13 amino acids. CDR3 sequence reads: CATSRDRQETQYF. CDR3 DNA sequence: TGTGCCACCAGCAGAGATCGGCAAGAGACCCAGTACTTC.

The rearrangement uses TRBV27 and TRBJ2-7, with 8 bases identical to TRBD2. Germline V gives CDR1 MNHEY, CDR2 SMNVEV (reference sequence). The CDR3 runs to 16 residues. Trimming at V came to 0 bases and at J to 3 bases, leaving 7 bases not matched to a gene. The CDR3 protein is CASSLSRGAGVYEQYF. CDR3 in DNA: TGTGCCAGCAGTTTATCCCGTGGAGCGGGAGTCTACGAGCAGTACTTC.

This chain connects TRBV2 to TRBJ1-3; 9 bases agree with TRBD1. The CDR3 covers 17 residues. Losses at the gene ends were 6 bases for V and 3 bases for J; bases not matched to a gene: 12. The germline CDR1 and CDR2 sequences are SNHLY and FYNNEI. The CDR3 DNA sequence: TGTGCCAGCAGAGCCGGGACAGGGTCTGGAGGTGGAAACACCATATATTTT. This translates into CASRAGTGSGGGNTIYF.

The chain is built from TRBV6-4 and TRBJ1-5, with D perhaps matching TRBD1 (6 bases). The V gene's germline CDR1 is MRHNA and CDR2 SNTAGT. CDR3 size: 15 residues. Trimming took 3 bases from V and 0 from J, leaving 9 bases between them. The CDR3 DNA follows: TGTGCCAGCAGTGAGGGGGCTGGTAGCAATCAGCCCCAGCATTTT. It specifies CASSEGAGSNQPQHF.

The chain couples TRBV7-9 to TRBJ1-2; D gene uncertain. The CDR3 is 14 amino acids. The V gene's germline CDR1 is SEHNR and CDR2 FQNEAQ (reference sequence). Trimming took off 7 bases at V and 2 bases at J, with 14 bases between the two ends. This CDR3 is CASTNPWANYGYTF. CDR3 DNA sequence: TGTGCCAGCACTAATCCTTGGGCCAACTATGGCTACACCTTC.

This chain joins TRBV7-6 and TRBJ2-7; 7 positions agree with TRBD2. The CDR3 is 14 residues long. CDR1 is SGHVS, CDR2 FNYEAQ, per germline. Trimming cost V 5 bases and J 3 bases; bases outside gene matches: 7. The CDR3 nucleotides read TGTGCCAGCAGCCGAAACCGGGGGGACTACGAGCAGTACTTC. It is translated as CASSRNRGDYEQYF.

This chain joins TRBV6-5 and TRBJ2-1; possible D gene TRBD2, 5 bases. V lost 0 bases and J 7 bases, leaving 13 bases between the germline ends. CDR1 and CDR2 (germline): MNHEY, SVGAGI. The CDR3 length is 15 residues. CDR3 amino acids: CASSYSGGLRNEQFF. CDR3 nucleotides: TGTGCCAGCAGTTACTCGGGCGGGCTTAGAAATGAGCAGTTCTTC.

Details on this clone: One junction end disagrees with the germline gene, perhaps due to a read error. The V gene is TRBV6-1, the J gene TRBJ2-7, with TRBD1 identical over 7 bases. In germline, CDR1 is MNHNS, CDR2 SASEGT. This CDR3 has 14 residues. The CDR3 nucleotides read TGTGCCAGCAGTGAAGCGGTGAAAACAGGGGAACGGACCTTC. This gives the protein CASSEAVKTGERTF.

V and J are TRBV6-6 and TRBJ1-1, with 8 nucleotides matching TRBD1. With 6 bases clipped from V and 4 bases from J, the junction kept 10 bases outside the gene matches. Germline CDR1 MNHNY, CDR2 SVGAGI (reference sequence). CDR3 length: 15 residues. The CDR3 sequence is CASRTDRVSGTEAFF. DNA for the CDR3: TGTGCCAGCAGGACGGACAGGGTTTCGGGCACTGAAGCTTTCTTT.

This chain connects TRBV9 to TRBJ2-1; no reliable D call. The CDR3 loop spans 15 amino acids. Trimming cost V 0 bases and J 7 bases, with 14 bases left between them. CDR1 and CDR2 (germline): SGDLS, YYNGEE. The CDR3 here is CASSVGVGLLNEQFF. The CDR3, as DNA: TGTGCCAGCAGCGTAGGTGTTGGGCTCTTAAATGAGCAGTTCTTC. Drawing the rest from reference TRBV9 and TRBJ2-1, the complete variable domain is DSGVTQTPKHLITATGQRVTLRCSPRSGDLSVYWYQQSLDQGLQFLIQYYNGEERAKGNILERFSAQQFPDLHSELNLSSLELGDSALYFCASSVGVGLLNEQFFGPGTRLTVL.

The rearrangement links TRBV7-2 to TRBJ2-1, with 11 bases aligning to TRBD2. V shed 7 bases, J shed 6 bases, and the junction held 8 bases outside the gene matches. Germline V gives CDR1 SGHTA, CDR2 FQGNSA. This CDR3 contains 15 residues. Here the CDR3 DNA reads TGTGCCAGCATGCCCAGACTAGCGGGGTTCAATGAGCAGTTCTTC. It encodes CASMPRLAGFNEQFF.